Listed here are 21 T cell receptor beta chains from one sample, sequenced in a study of T cell responses to AZD1222 COVID-19 vaccine. Assay used: immunoSEQ multiplex PCR; TCRdb lists only in-frame clones, some missing. The repertoire holds about 100,000 clones, with nearly 95% as singletons. The specimen was peripheral blood, collected on day 0 of AZD1222 vaccination. Receptors originate from an adult in good health.

The rearrangement uses TRBV7-9 and TRBJ1-1; D unclear. The length of the CDR3 is 14 residues. CDR1 is SEHNR, CDR2 FQNEAQ, per germline (reference sequence). V gave up 1 base and J gave up 4 bases, with 10 bases separating them. The CDR3 DNA follows: TGTGCCAGCAGCTTAGTAGGTGGGAGCACTGAAGCTTTCTTT. This sequence encodes CASSLVGGSTEAFF.

The chain carries TRBV5-6 and TRBJ2-2; 8 positions match TRBD2. The CDR3 sequence is 18 residues long. The junction had 13 bases not matched to a gene; V was cut back by 4 bases and J by 2 bases. The germline V gene has CDR1 SGHDT and CDR2 YYEEEE. The CDR3 spells CASSPGLKREGNTGELFF. The CDR3 DNA sequence: TGTGCCAGCAGCCCCGGTTTGAAACGGGAGGGAAACACCGGGGAGCTGTTTTTT.

This clone occurred once. This chain joins TRBV6-5 and TRBJ1-5; maybe TRBD1 (6 bases). In germline, CDR1 is MNHEY, CDR2 SVGAGI. The CDR3 loop spans 14 amino acids. V lost 9 bases to trimming and J lost 4 bases, with 16 bases between them. The CDR3 DNA is TGTGCCAGGGAGGAGGGGGGTAGGAATCAGCCCCAGCATTTT. This sequence encodes CAREEGGRNQPQHF.

The chain is built from TRBV19 and TRBJ1-5, with D unclear. CDR1 is LNHDA and CDR2 is SQIVND in the germline V gene (reference sequence). CDR3 size: 16 residues. The germline V and J ends were trimmed by 6 bases and 0 bases, with 15 bases remaining between them. CDR3 amino acids: CASSMVMRVSNQPQHF. The CDR3 DNA follows: TGTGCCAGTAGCATGGTTATGAGGGTTAGCAATCAGCCCCAGCATTTT.

This clone was detected once. The gene calls are TRBV6-6 and TRBJ1-5; D remains ambiguous. The V gene lost 7 bases and the J gene lost 0 bases, with 13 bases spanning the gap. CDR3 length: 15 residues. Germline CDR1 is MNHNY and CDR2 is SVGAGI (reference sequence). The CDR3 nucleotides read TGTGCCAGCATCATGAATGACTATAGCAATCAGCCCCAGCATTTT. As protein: CASIMNDYSNQPQHF.

The chain uses TRBV20-1 and TRBJ1-5; TRBD1 is a possible D gene (5 bases). This CDR3 is 14 amino acids long. The V gene's germline CDR1 is DFQATT and CDR2 SNEGSKA (reference sequence). Between the trimmed V and J ends, which lost 3 bases and 2 bases, there was a span of 11 bases. CDR3 sequence reads: CSASPLGGNQPQHF. Written as DNA, the CDR3 is TGCAGTGCTAGTCCCTTAGGGGGCAATCAGCCCCAGCATTTT.

The chain carries TRBV28 and TRBJ2-3; D ambiguous. The ends were cut back, 3 bases at V and 2 bases at J, with 6 bases in the middle. CDR1 and CDR2 from the germline V gene are MDHEN and SYDVKM. This CDR3 comprises 13 residues. CDR3 nucleotide sequence: TGTGCCAGCAGTTTGGGGTTCACAGATACGCAGTATTTT. Its protein is CASSLGFTDTQYF. The entire variable domain, with the rest obtained from reference TRBV28 and TRBJ2-3, is as follows: DVKVTQSSRYLVKRTGEKVFLECVQDMDHENMFWYRQDPGLGLRLIYFSYDVKMKEKGDIPEGYSVSREKKERFSLILESASTNQTSMYLCASSLGFTDTQYFGPGTRLTVL.

This sequence joins TRBV30 and TRBJ2-7; perhaps TRBD1 as D (5 bases). The CDR3 has 11 amino acids. V lost 3 bases and J lost 6, with 9 bases in between. Germline CDR1 is GTSNPN and CDR2 is SVGIG (reference sequence). This CDR3 reads CAWRTVGEQYF. DNA for the CDR3: TGTGCCTGGAGGACAGTGGGCGAGCAGTACTTC.

The V call is TRBV5-1, the J call TRBJ2-2; D gene uncertain. With 4 bases removed from V and 3 bases from J, the gap between germline ends came to 7 bases. The CDR3 runs 13 residues. Germline V gene data show CDR1 as SGHRS and CDR2 as YFSETQ. This CDR3 reads CASSPPDTGELFF. CDR3 sequence (DNA): TGCGCCAGCAGCCCTCCCGACACCGGGGAGCTGTTTTTT.

This clone has only one observation. This chain's CDR3 is CASSYPVDTEQYF. In DNA form, the CDR3 reads TGTGCCAGCAGTTACCCAGTGGACACCGAGCAGTACTTC. This chain joins TRBV6-2 or TRBV6-3 and TRBJ2-7; the D gene is possibly TRBD1 (5 bases). The V end lost 2 bases, the J end lost 6 bases, and 11 bases lay between the germline ends. In germline, CDR1 is MNHEY, CDR2 SVGEGT. The CDR3 spans 13 residues.

The chain recombines TRBV13 with TRBJ2-3; unclear D gene. V gave up 5 bases and J gave up 0 bases, with 3 bases separating them. CDR1 is PRHDT, CDR2 FYEKMQ, per germline (reference sequence). The CDR3 has 12 residues. CDR3 nucleotides: TGTGCCAGCAGCCCTAGCACAGATACGCAGTATTTT. Translation gives CASSPSTDTQYF.

The chain employs TRBV11-2 and TRBJ1-1; 7 nucleotides line up with TRBD1. The CDR3 is 14 amino acids. From germline, CDR1 is SGHAT and CDR2 FQNNGV. J was trimmed by 4 bases and V by 5 bases; bases with no gene match: 7. The CDR3 spells CASSRDRSPTEAFF. CDR3 nucleotide sequence: TGTGCCAGCAGCAGGGACAGAAGTCCCACTGAAGCTTTCTTT.

This clone was observed a handful of times. The V gene is TRBV2, the J gene TRBJ1-4; possible D gene TRBD1, 5 bases. The CDR3 is 14 amino acids. Trimming took 3 bases from V and 5 from J, leaving 10 bases between them. The germline CDR1 and CDR2 sequences are SNHLY and FYNNEI. CDR3 loop: CASSDSQENEKLFF. CDR3 coding DNA: TGTGCCAGCAGTGACTCACAGGAGAATGAAAAACTGTTTTTT.

This clone was observed a single time. The gene calls are TRBV5-6 and TRBJ2-7, with 7 bases fitting TRBD1. The V and J ends lost 2 bases and 3 bases, in that order; junction bases with no gene match: 8. The CDR3 loop spans 15 amino acids. Per germline, CDR1 SGHDT and CDR2 YYEEEE. CDR3 sequence: CASSLVGQGDYEQYF. The CDR3 bases are TGTGCCAGCAGCTTAGTTGGGCAGGGGGACTACGAGCAGTACTTC. Using reference TRBV5-6 and TRBJ2-7 for the parts outside the CDR3, the full variable domain is DAGVTQSPTHLIKTRGQQVTLRCSPKSGHDTVSWYQQALGQGPQFIFQYYEEEERQRGNFPDRFSGHQFPNYSSELNVNALLLGDSALYLCASSLVGQGDYEQYFGPGTRLTVT.

Written as DNA, the CDR3 is TGCGCCAGCAGCCAAGGACAGGGTTCCTCCTACGAGCAGTACTTC. Its protein is CASSQGQGSSYEQYF. This chain uses TRBV4-1 with TRBJ2-7; 7 bases fit TRBD1. The V gene end was trimmed by 1 base and the J gene end by 0 bases; junction bases not matched to a gene: 3. The CDR3 loop spans 15 amino acids. The germline gives CDR1 MGHRA, CDR2 YSYEKL.

The chain has TRBV4-2 and TRBJ1-4, with a weak D call TRBD1 (5 bases). The CDR3 extends over 15 amino acids. Germline values: CDR1 LGHNA, CDR2 YNFKEQ. V was trimmed by 0 bases and J by 7 bases, leaving 12 bases between them. CDR3 amino acids: CASSQDRGKAEKLFF. In nucleotides, the CDR3 is TGTGCCAGCAGCCAAGATCGGGGCAAGGCTGAAAAACTGTTTTTT.

The V gene is TRBV5-1, the J gene TRBJ2-7, with 14 positions matching TRBD2. CDR3 length: 17 residues. V shed 3 bases and J 4 bases; nucleotides not matched to a gene: 9. Germline CDR1 reads SGHRS; CDR2 reads YFSETQ. CDR3 residues: CASSSTGGTSGRYEQYF. CDR3 sequence (DNA): TGCGCCAGCAGCTCAACCGGTGGGACTAGCGGGAGATACGAGCAGTACTTC.

V is TRBV2 and J is TRBJ2-3; TRBD1 matches 7 bases. The germline V gene encodes CDR1 SNHLY and CDR2 FYNNEI. The V segment lost 7 bases and the J segment 2 bases; nucleotides outside the gene matches: 12. CDR3 size: 16 residues. The CDR3 DNA sequence: TGTGCCAGCATTATCATAGAAGGGACAGACACAGATACGCAGTATTTT. Translated: CASIIIEGTDTDTQYF.

The chain couples TRBV10-3 to TRBJ1-5; 7 bases agree with TRBD1. CDR1 is ENHRY, CDR2 SYGVKD, per germline. The CDR3 is 13 residues long. V lost 7 bases to trimming and J lost 5 bases; unmatched junction nucleotides: 5. The CDR3 spells CAITRGGDQPQHF. CDR3 nucleotide sequence: TGTGCCATCACCAGGGGGGGGGATCAGCCCCAGCATTTT.

The rearrangement links TRBV9 to TRBJ2-2; 9 positions match TRBD2. The V and J ends lost 4 bases and 0 bases, in that order; junction bases with no gene match: 4. The CDR3 runs to 16 residues. CDR1 SGDLS and CDR2 YYNGEE come from the germline V gene. As DNA, the CDR3 is TGTGCCAGCAGCCCCGCTAGCGGGACGAACACCGGGGAGCTGTTTTTT. This translates into CASSPASGTNTGELFF. Together with reference TRBV9 and TRBJ2-2, the CDR3 gives the full variable domain: DSGVTQTPKHLITATGQRVTLRCSPRSGDLSVYWYQQSLDQGLQFLIQYYNGEERAKGNILERFSAQQFPDLHSELNLSSLELGDSALYFCASSPASGTNTGELFFGEGSRLTVL.

The chain is built from TRBV5-8 and TRBJ1-5; 8 nucleotides agree with TRBD1. This CDR3 comprises 15 residues. V lost 4 bases to trimming and J lost 6 bases; unmatched junction nucleotides: 9. In germline, CDR1 is SGHTS, CDR2 YDEGEE. The CDR3 loop reads CASSTGQGWGQPQHF. DNA of the CDR3: TGTGCCAGCAGCACCGGACAGGGCTGGGGTCAGCCCCAGCATTTT.